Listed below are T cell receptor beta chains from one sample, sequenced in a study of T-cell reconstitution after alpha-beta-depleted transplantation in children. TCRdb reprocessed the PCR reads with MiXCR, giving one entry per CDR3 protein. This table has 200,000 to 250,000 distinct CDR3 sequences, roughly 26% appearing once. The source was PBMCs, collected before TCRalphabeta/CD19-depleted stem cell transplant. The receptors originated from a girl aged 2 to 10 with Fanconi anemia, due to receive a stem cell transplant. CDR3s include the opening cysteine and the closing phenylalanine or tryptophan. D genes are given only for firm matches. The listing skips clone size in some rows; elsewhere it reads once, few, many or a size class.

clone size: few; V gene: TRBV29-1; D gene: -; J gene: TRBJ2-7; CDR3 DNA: TGCAGCGGTTCTCAGGGACGGGAATACGAGCAGTACTTC; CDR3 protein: CSGSQGREYEQYF
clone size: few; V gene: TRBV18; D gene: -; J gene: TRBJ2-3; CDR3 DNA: TGTGCCAGCCAACGAAACTGGGAAGATACGCAGTATTTT; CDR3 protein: CASQRNWEDTQYF
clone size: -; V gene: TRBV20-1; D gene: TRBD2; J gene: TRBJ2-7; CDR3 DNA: TGCAGTGGACTAGCGGGTCCCTACGAGCAGTACTTC; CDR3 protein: CSGLAGPYEQYF
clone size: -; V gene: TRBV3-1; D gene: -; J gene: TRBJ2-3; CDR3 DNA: TGTGCCAGCAGCCAAGATCCCCCAGCGGGCCTCACGGATACGCAGTATTTT; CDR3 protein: CASSQDPPAGLTDTQYF
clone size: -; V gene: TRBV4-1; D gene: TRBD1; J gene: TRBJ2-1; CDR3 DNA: TGCGCCAGCAGCGGGGACAGGGGCTACAATGAGCAGTTCTTC; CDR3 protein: CASSGDRGYNEQFF
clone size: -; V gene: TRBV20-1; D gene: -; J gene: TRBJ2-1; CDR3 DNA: TGCAGTGCTAGAGAGGGGGTTAGTAGTCGTAAGTCCTTC; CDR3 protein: CSAREGVSSRKSF
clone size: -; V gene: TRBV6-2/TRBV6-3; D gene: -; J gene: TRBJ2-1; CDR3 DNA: TGTGCCAGCAGTCTCTCCGGCTATCGTGTATGGCAGTTCTTC; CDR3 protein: CASSLSGYRVWQFF
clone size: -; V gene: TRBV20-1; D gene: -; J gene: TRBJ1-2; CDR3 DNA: TGCAGTGCTAGTCTTTTAGGGGGGGGCTACACCTTC; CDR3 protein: CSASLLGGGYTF
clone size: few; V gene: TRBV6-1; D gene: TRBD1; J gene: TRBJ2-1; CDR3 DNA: TGTGCCAGCAGTGAACTAGGGACAGGCTCCTACAATGAGCAGTTCTTC; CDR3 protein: CASSELGTGSYNEQFF
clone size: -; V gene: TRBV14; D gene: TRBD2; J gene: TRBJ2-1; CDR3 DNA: TGTGCCAGCAGCCAAGCTGGACTAGCGGGGGGAACCTACAATGAGCAGTTCTTC; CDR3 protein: CASSQAGLAGGTYNEQFF
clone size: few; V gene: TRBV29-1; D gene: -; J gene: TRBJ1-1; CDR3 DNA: TGCAGCGTTGAAGATCGGCCACAGGACCTAGAGTCTTTCTTT; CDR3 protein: CSVEDRPQDLESFF
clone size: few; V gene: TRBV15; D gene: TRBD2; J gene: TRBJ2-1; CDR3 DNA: TGTGCCACCAGCAGAACCCTAGTAGCGGGGGCTTACAATGAGCAGTTCTTC; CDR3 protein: CATSRTLVAGAYNEQFF
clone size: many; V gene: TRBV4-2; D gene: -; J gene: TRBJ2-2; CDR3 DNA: TGTGCCAGCAGCCGCGGACTGCAATATGCCACCGGGGAGCTGTTTTTT; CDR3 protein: CASSRGLQYATGELFF
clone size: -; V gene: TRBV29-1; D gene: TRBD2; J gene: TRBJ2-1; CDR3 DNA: TGCAGCGTTGAAGGGGGACTAGCGGGAGGGCGACGGTACAATGAGCAGTTCTTC; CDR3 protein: CSVEGGLAGGRRYNEQFF